This record covers a single T cell receptor beta chain. What it binds is unknown. The data were obtained in a study of CD8 T cell repertoires and HIV-1 epitope variants. Germline V gene data show CDR1 as MNHEY and CDR2 as SMNVEV (reference sequence). The CDR3 is 15 residues long. Trimming took 2 bases from V and 2 from J, leaving 9 bases between them. Produced via immunoSEQ multiplex PCR; TCRdb's table is partial and in-frame only. The table has approximately 5,600 clones, roughly 70% seen once; the top ten hold about 41%. Findings of the study overall: Beta chains alone show antigen proliferation, not cytokine profile or function.

Source material: cultured CD8+ T cells derived from PBMCs. This chain uses TRBV27 with TRBJ1-4, with D possibly matching TRBD1 (5 bases). This sequence was found in a male donor with HIV. The CDR3 DNA follows: TGTGCCAGCAGTTTAGCAGGGAACACTAATGAAAAACTGTTTTTT. Translating it yields CASSLAGNTNEKLFF.